In its sample, the clone carrying this T cell receptor beta chain was seen many times. The antigen remains undetermined. Uncontrolled infection, other autoimmune disease, pregnancy and lactation each barred patients from inclusion. The PBMCs were sourced from fresh peripheral blood (more than 8.5 ml). There were TCR beta CDR3 regions amplified from RNA transcripts. Primed by the HTBI set, a first-round RT-PCR was run on the TCR CDR3. TCRdb re-analysed the multiplex PCR reads in MiXCR, keeping a single row per CDR3 protein. Of 250,000 to 400,000 distinct CDR3 sequences in the sample, roughly an eighth were seen once. These data come from a study of T cells in Graves' hyperthyroidism and ophthalmopathy. This CDR3 region has 11 residues. CDR1 SQVTM and CDR2 ANQGSEA come from the germline V gene. V was shortened by 5 bases and J by 5 bases, with 9 bases between the two germline ends. Study findings and constraints: A model of 13 V-J pairs discriminated ophthalmopathy from stable hyperthyroidism. Within blood appeared most thyroid clonotypes that had expanded above 0.001.

The rearrangement joins TRBV29-1 to TRBJ1-2; D uncertain. Sequencing used blood. This clonotype originated in a woman aged 40 to 50 with Graves' ophthalmopathy. The CDR3 reads CSVFGEYGYTF. DNA of the CDR3: TGCAGCGTTTTTGGAGAATATGGCTACACCTTC.